This T cell receptor beta chain is drawn from a study of shared clonotypes between healthy human individuals. Regarding the study as a whole: The four-donor shared clonotypes exceeded non-shared clonotypes in generation probability, with non-shared ones scoring lower.

Libraries were prepared by immunoSEQ multiplex PCR; TCRdb keeps only in-frame clonotypes and omits some of them. The table lists 650,000 to 750,000 clones, approximately 75% of them singletons, with approximately 1.8% in the top ten. Notes on this clone: Antigen specificity is unknown.

The donors, healthy adults who were HIV-negative, had experienced no recent acute infections or vaccinations. Source material: memory CD4+ T cells sorted from blood. Subset defined: CD45RA-negative fraction. The sequence was collected from a woman in her twenties or thirties in good health.

CDR3 nucleotides: TGTGCCAGCAACGGCAGGAGGGATCAGCCCCAGCATTTT. Translation: CASNGRRDQPQHF. This sequence joins TRBV2 and TRBJ1-5, with D hard to call. V dropped 7 bases and J dropped 5 bases, with 12 bases sitting between them. The CDR3 has 13 amino acids. CDR1 and CDR2 from the germline V gene are SNHLY and FYNNEI.